What follows are 27 T cell receptor beta chains derived from one specimen sequenced in a study of early T cells in non-severe SARS-CoV-2 infection. TCRdb reprocessed the 5' RACE reads via MiXCR and lists one record per CDR3 protein. The sample gives over 90,000 distinct CDR3 sequences, over 10% of which show up once; 5.5% to 7% is in the top ten. Source material: whole blood. The receptors shown here come from an adult who was a healthcare worker with PCR-confirmed SARS-CoV-2 infection or an uninfected control (not recorded which).

This chain links TRBV4-2 with TRBJ2-3, with 12 bases matching TRBD2. Germline CDR1 is LGHNA and CDR2 is YNFKEQ. Trimming took 1 base from V and 7 from J; bases not matched to a gene: 9. The CDR3 extends over 17 amino acids. The CDR3 sequence is CASSQAWTSGNVYTQYF. CDR3 sequence (DNA): TGTGCCAGCAGCCAAGCTTGGACTAGCGGGAATGTTTATACGCAGTATTTT.

Ten or more counts support this clonotype. The chain links TRBV12-3 or TRBV12-4 to TRBJ2-7; unclear D gene. The V end was cut by 1 base, the J end by 0 bases, with 7 bases between. This CDR3 is 14 amino acids long. CDR3 protein: CASSLDRVSYEQYF. CDR3 bases: TGTGCCAGCAGTTTAGACCGGGTCTCCTACGAGCAGTACTTC.

This clonotype was seen a few times. This chain links TRBV7-8 with TRBJ2-7; a weak D match, TRBD1 (6 bases). Trimming pared 5 bases from V and 1 base from J, leaving 12 bases between. Germline V gene sequence: CDR1 SGHVS, CDR2 FQNEAQ. This CDR3 has 14 amino acids. DNA for the CDR3: TGTGCCAGCAGCCCCATCGGACAGTCCTACGAGCAGTACTTC. The encoded protein is CASSPIGQSYEQYF.

At least ten counts were recorded for this clonotype. This chain uses TRBV10-2 with TRBJ2-7; D remains ambiguous. The V gene's germline CDR1 is WSHSY and CDR2 SAAADI. The V gene lost 4 bases and the J gene lost 2 bases, with 9 bases spanning the gap. CDR3 length equals 13 residues. In DNA form, the CDR3 reads TGCGCCAGCAGTGTAGGGTCCCCCTACGAGCAGTACTTC. This sequence encodes CASSVGSPYEQYF.

The chain joins TRBV20-1 to TRBJ2-1; D not certain. V dropped 3 bases and J dropped 5 bases, with 8 bases sitting between them. The germline CDR1 and CDR2 sequences are DFQATT and SNEGSKA (reference sequence). There are 12 residues in the CDR3. The CDR3 DNA sequence: TGCAGTGCTAGGCGCTTACACAATGAGCAGTTCTTC. Its protein is CSARRLHNEQFF.

This clonotype was observed a few times. V is TRBV7-9 and J is TRBJ2-1, with TRBD1 as a possible D gene (5 bases). Trimming stripped 4 bases from V and 8 bases from J, with 18 bases between. The CDR3 loop spans 15 amino acids. Germline assignment: CDR1 SEHNR and CDR2 FQNEAQ (reference sequence). CDR3 nucleotide sequence: TGTGCCAGCAGCTCCCGCCAGGGCGATGTGGATGAGCAGTTCTTC. Protein sequence: CASSSRQGDVDEQFF.

Remarks on this clonotype: This may be a read error, as it is one base from a much larger clone. The genes are TRBV6-1 and TRBJ2-3; a weak D match, TRBD2 (5 bases). This CDR3 is 11 amino acids long. V was clipped by 8 bases and J by 7 bases, with 10 bases between them. Germline V CDR1 and CDR2: MNHNS, SASEGT. This CDR3 reads CASPGGYTQYF. DNA of the CDR3: TGTGCCAGCCCGGGCGGGTATACGCAGTATTTT.

The V and J genes are TRBV12-3 or TRBV12-4 and TRBJ1-1, with TRBD1 identical over 8 bases. This CDR3 has 12 amino acids. Trimming at V came to 6 bases and at J to 7 bases, leaving 4 bases not matched to a gene. CDR3 in amino acids: CASSSGTGEAFF. DNA of the CDR3: TGTGCCAGCAGCTCAGGGACAGGTGAAGCTTTCTTT.

The chain recombines TRBV20-1 with TRBJ2-2; 9 bases line up with TRBD1. The CDR3 sequence is 16 residues long. V lost 4 bases to trimming and J lost 5 bases; unmatched junction nucleotides: 11. Per germline, CDR1 DFQATT and CDR2 SNEGSKA (reference sequence). This chain's CDR3 is CSATGTGKERTGELFF. CDR3 DNA: TGCAGTGCTACCGGGACAGGGAAGGAGAGGACCGGGGAGCTGTTTTTT.

This clonotype was detected only a few times. The chain combines TRBV3-1 with TRBJ2-5, with 7 bases that match TRBD1. Germline CDR1 reads LGHDT; CDR2 reads YNNKEL (reference sequence). V gave up 6 bases and J gave up 4 bases; unmatched junction bases: 11. This CDR3 has 15 amino acids. This chain's CDR3 is CASSHETGARETQYF. CDR3 in DNA: TGTGCCAGCAGTCATGAAACAGGGGCGCGAGAGACCCAGTACTTC.

V usage is TRBV6-6 and J usage is TRBJ2-7; D might be TRBD2 (6 bases). Per the germline V gene, CDR1 is MNHNY and CDR2 is SVGAGI (reference sequence). This CDR3 is built from 15 residues. Trimming stripped 2 bases from V and 2 bases from J, with 13 bases between. The CDR3 nucleotides are TGTGCCAGCAGTTACGGTGCGGGGCCAACCTACGAGCAGTACTTC. Amino acids: CASSYGAGPTYEQYF.

This clonotype was seen only a few times. The rearrangement joins TRBV4-1 to TRBJ2-1, with D unclear. The ends were cut back, 4 bases at V and 5 bases at J, with 9 bases in the middle. Per germline, CDR1 MGHRA and CDR2 YSYEKL. This CDR3 has 13 amino acids. CDR3 DNA sequence: TGCGCCAGCAGCCTTTCCGTGGACAATGAGCAGTTCTTC. It is translated as CASSLSVDNEQFF.

In its sample, this clonotype was seen many times. The chain couples TRBV6-1 to TRBJ2-3; weak D call: TRBD2 (6 bases). Trimming removed 1 base at V and 4 bases at J, with 9 bases between. The CDR3 is 14 amino acids. Germline V gene data show CDR1 as MNHNS and CDR2 as SASEGT. The CDR3: CASSEVSGADTQYF. DNA of the CDR3: TGTGCCAGCAGTGAAGTGTCGGGAGCAGATACGCAGTATTTT.

This clonotype was picked up many times. V gene TRBV28 combines with J gene TRBJ2-3; no clear D. Germline lookup yields CDR1 MDHEN and CDR2 SYDVKM. The CDR3 consists of 11 residues. V dropped 8 bases and J dropped 4 bases, with 7 bases sitting between them. The CDR3 protein is CASLLADTQYF. The CDR3 DNA reads as TGTGCCAGCCTCCTTGCAGATACGCAGTATTTT.

The chain couples TRBV27 to TRBJ1-1; TRBD1 agrees at 7 bases. The CDR3 runs 11 residues. Losses at the gene ends were 6 bases for V and 8 bases for J; bases not matched to a gene: 3. Germline CDR1 and CDR2: MNHEY and SMNVEV (reference sequence). The CDR3 loop reads CASSDRAEAFF. The CDR3 DNA sequence: TGTGCCAGCAGCGACAGGGCGGAAGCTTTCTTT.

This clonotype was observed a handful of times. The genes are TRBV19 and TRBJ1-2; D is ambiguous. The ends were cut back, 7 bases at V and 4 bases at J, with 10 bases in the middle. The CDR3 loop spans 12 amino acids. Germline V gives CDR1 LNHDA, CDR2 SQIVND (reference sequence). CDR3 coding DNA: TGTGCCAGTAAGAGGGCTTCCTATGGCTACACCTTC. As protein: CASKRASYGYTF.

This clonotype has only a few counts. The chain recombines TRBV12-3 or TRBV12-4 with TRBJ1-1; 8 nucleotides align to TRBD1. The V and J ends lost 2 bases and 4 bases, in that order; junction bases with no gene match: 3. This CDR3 is 14 amino acids long. The CDR3 loop is CASSLRTGFTEAFF. The CDR3 DNA sequence: TGTGCCAGCAGTTTAAGGACAGGGTTCACTGAAGCTTTCTTT.

This clonotype was picked up a small number of times. The V and J genes are TRBV6-6 and TRBJ2-7, with 9 bases aligning to TRBD2. V shed 0 bases, J shed 2 bases, and the junction held 2 bases outside the gene matches. The CDR3 is 15 amino acids. Germline V CDR1 and CDR2: MNHNY, SVGAGI (reference sequence). The CDR3 is CASSYSSGGTYEQYF. CDR3 nucleotides: TGTGCCAGCAGTTACTCTAGCGGGGGTACCTACGAGCAGTACTTC.

For this clonotype: This may be a read error, as it is one base from a much larger clone. The chain is built from TRBV20-1 and TRBJ2-1; the match to TRBD2 covers 12 bases. CDR1 is DFQATT, CDR2 SNEGSKA, per germline (reference sequence). With 0 bases clipped from V and 9 bases from J, the junction kept 6 bases outside the gene matches. CDR3 length: 15 amino acids. CDR3 bases: TGCAGTGCTAGAGACCGGACTAGCGGGACCGCTGAGCAGTTCTTC. The encoded protein is CSARDRTSGTAEQFF.

This clonotype was recorded at least ten times. This sequence joins TRBV20-1 and TRBJ1-1; 8 positions agree with TRBD1. Germline CDR1 and CDR2: DFQATT and SNEGSKA (reference sequence). This CDR3 region has 12 residues. V shed 5 bases and J 9 bases; nucleotides not matched to a gene: 8. CDR3 protein: CSAFQQGEKAFF. The DNA for the CDR3 is TGCAGTGCTTTTCAACAGGGGGAAAAAGCTTTCTTT.

This clonotype was observed at least ten times. CDR3 coding DNA: TGTGCCAGCAGACCTGGAGCCACAGATACGCAGTATTTT. It encodes CASRPGATDTQYF. The chain links TRBV7-9 to TRBJ2-3; unclear D gene. Germline V gene data show CDR1 as SEHNR and CDR2 as FQNEAQ (reference sequence). The CDR3 is 13 residues long. Trimming pared 6 bases from V and 2 bases from J, leaving 9 bases between. Based on the CDR3 plus reference TRBV7-9 and TRBJ2-3, the full variable domain is DTGVSQNPRHKITKRGQNVTFRCDPISEHNRLYWYRQTLGQGPEFLTYFQNEAQLEKSRLLSDRFSAERPKGSFSTLEIQRTEQGDSAMYLCASRPGATDTQYFGPGTRLTVL.

V usage is TRBV7-2 and J usage is TRBJ1-6, with 7 bases that match TRBD1. The length of the CDR3 is 14 residues. Germline V gene data show CDR1 as SGHTA and CDR2 as FQGNSA. V was pared by 3 bases and J by 7 bases, with 3 bases of the junction left unmatched. The CDR3 reads CASSLGQQNSPLHF. DNA of the CDR3: TGTGCCAGCAGCTTGGGACAGCAAAATTCACCCCTCCACTTT.

The chain carries TRBV7-6 and TRBJ1-3; D possibly corresponds to TRBD1 (6 bases). Trimming took off 5 bases at V and 5 bases at J, with 22 bases between the two ends. The germline CDR1 and CDR2 sequences are SGHVS and FNYEAQ. The CDR3 loop spans 17 amino acids. The CDR3 is CASSRSFDRTSRNTIYF. DNA for the CDR3: TGTGCCAGCAGCCGGAGTTTCGACAGGACTTCCCGAAACACCATATATTTT.

This clonotype was counted between two and nine times. V usage is TRBV5-1 and J usage is TRBJ2-1; TRBD1 is a possible D gene (5 bases). CDR3 size: 15 residues. Trimming removed 1 base from V and 6 bases from J, with 14 bases in between. The germline gives CDR1 SGHRS, CDR2 YFSETQ. The CDR3 loop is CASSLLGPNANEQFF. In DNA, the CDR3 is TGCGCCAGCAGCTTGTTGGGGCCCAATGCCAATGAGCAGTTCTTC.

Comment on this clonotype: Possible read error: a much larger clone is one base away. The genes are TRBV6-5 and TRBJ2-7; the match to TRBD1 covers 9 bases. Germline values: CDR1 MNHEY, CDR2 SVGAGI. This CDR3 has 14 amino acids. The CDR3 spells CVSSRQGGSYEQYF. As DNA, the CDR3 is TGTGTCAGCAGTCGACAGGGGGGCTCCTACGAGCAGTACTTC.

This clonotype occurred a few times. The chain combines TRBV4-1 with TRBJ2-4; weak D call: TRBD2 (5 bases). Germline V CDR1 and CDR2: MGHRA, YSYEKL. The CDR3 covers 15 residues. Trimming took off 4 bases at V and 6 bases at J, with 16 bases between the two ends. Written as DNA, the CDR3 is TGCGCCAGCAGCCCTGTCGGGGATCGTTTAAACATTCAGTACTTC. Amino acid sequence: CASSPVGDRLNIQYF.

This clonotype has just a few counts. This chain uses TRBV13 with TRBJ2-1; perhaps TRBD2 as D (6 bases). Trimming shortened V by 1 base and J by 5 bases, and 15 bases separated the two germline ends. CDR1 is PRHDT and CDR2 is FYEKMQ in the germline V gene (reference sequence). The length of the CDR3 is 16 residues. In DNA form, the CDR3 reads TGTGCCAGCAGCTTAGTGCTAGCGAAGAAAGACAATGAGCAGTTCTTC. Protein: CASSLVLAKKDNEQFF.